A single sample is the source of the 13 T cell receptor beta chains below, sequenced in a study of shared clonotypes between healthy human individuals. Some clones are missing from TCRdb's copy, which holds only in-frame ones; the method was immunoSEQ multiplex PCR. Found here are millions of clones, approximately 93% of them singletons; the top ten hold under 0.45%. The sequenced sample was naive CD4+ T cells from PBMCs. Subset reported: CD45RA+ positively selected. The receptors were sampled from a man younger than 35 in good health. Some clones in this sample may be carry-over from other donors' samples.

This chain uses TRBV18 with TRBJ2-7; 7 bases match TRBD1. The germline V gene encodes CDR1 KGHSH and CDR2 LQKENI. CDR3 length: 13 residues. Trimming removed 6 bases from V and 5 bases from J; junction bases left unmatched: 7. The chain's CDR3 is CASSEGAIDEQYF. The CDR3 nucleotides read TGTGCCAGCTCCGAGGGGGCGATAGACGAGCAGTACTTC. The entire variable domain, with the rest obtained from reference TRBV18 and TRBJ2-7, is as follows: NAGVMQNPRHLVRRRGQEARLRCSPMKGHSHVYWYRQLPEEGLKFMVYLQKENIIDESGMPKERFSAEFPKEGPSILRIQQVVRGDSAAYFCASSEGAIDEQYFGPGTRLTVT.

The J gene is TRBJ1-2, the V gene TRBV7-9, with unresolved D. There are 12 residues in the CDR3. Trimming stripped 3 bases from V and 5 bases from J, with 7 bases between. Germline CDR1 SEHNR, CDR2 FQNEAQ (reference sequence). In DNA, the CDR3 is TGTGCCAGCAGCTTTAACAGTTATGGCTACACCTTC. Protein product: CASSFNSYGYTF.

The CDR3: CASSLRPRPGNTIYF. DNA for the CDR3: TGTGCCAGCAGTTTACGTCCACGGCCTGGAAACACCATATATTTT. The chain links TRBV27 to TRBJ1-3; D unclear. Germline V gene data show CDR1 as MNHEY and CDR2 as SMNVEV (reference sequence). The CDR3 extends over 15 amino acids. The V gene lost 2 bases and the J gene lost 2 bases, with 10 bases spanning the gap.

On this clone: Different DNA sequences within this sample yield the same CDR3. The chain recombines TRBV5-1 with TRBJ2-1, with D unresolved. CDR3 length equals 13 residues. The germline gives CDR1 SGHRS, CDR2 YFSETQ. The germline V and J ends were trimmed by 0 bases and 4 bases, with 5 bases remaining between them. CDR3 protein: CASSLGPYNEQFF. CDR3 sequence (DNA): TGCGCCAGCAGCTTGGGACCATACAATGAGCAGTTCTTC.

The chain couples TRBV18 to TRBJ1-5; 11 bases align to TRBD1. Germline-derived CDR1 and CDR2 are KGHSH and LQKENI. The CDR3 length is 15 residues. After removal of 4 bases from V and 5 bases from J, the junction contained 4 bases not matched to a gene. In DNA form, the CDR3 reads TGTGCCAGCTCACTTGGACAGGGGGCAGATCAGCCCCAGCATTTT. Amino acid sequence: CASSLGQGADQPQHF.

The rearrangement joins TRBV29-1 to TRBJ2-7, with D perhaps matching TRBD2 (6 bases). V lost 7 bases, J lost 5 bases, and 15 bases lay in between. This CDR3 region has 12 residues. Looked up from germline, CDR1 is SQVTM and CDR2 is ANQGSEA. Written as DNA, the CDR3 is TGCAGCGCCGACGGACTACTCAACGAGCAGTACTTC. Translation gives CSADGLLNEQYF.

V and J are TRBV5-1 and TRBJ1-1; D remains unclear. Looked up from germline, CDR1 is SGHRS and CDR2 is YFSETQ. This CDR3 spans 15 amino acids. With 0 bases removed from V and 1 base from J, the gap between germline ends came to 10 bases. CDR3 sequence: CASSLVEVPNTEAFF. CDR3 DNA: TGCGCCAGCAGCTTGGTAGAGGTCCCGAACACTGAAGCTTTCTTT. Full variable domain (rest looked up from reference TRBV5-1 and TRBJ1-1): KAGVTQTPRYLIKTRGQQVTLSCSPISGHRSVSWYQQTPGQGLQFLFEYFSETQRNKGNFPGRFSGRQFSNSRSEMNVSTLELGDSALYLCASSLVEVPNTEAFFGQGTRLTVV.

The chain joins TRBV25-1 to TRBJ2-5, with 7 bases aligning to TRBD2. Germline V gene sequence: CDR1 MGHDK, CDR2 SYGVNS. The V gene end was trimmed by 8 bases and the J gene end by 5 bases; junction bases not matched to a gene: 17. CDR3 length equals 16 residues. The CDR3 DNA sequence: TGTGCCAGCTCCTCGCTCGGTAGGGCCGGGGGGGAGACCCAGTACTTC. Its translation: CASSSLGRAGGETQYF.

This sequence joins TRBV7-6 and TRBJ1-5; 9 bases agree with TRBD1. Germline V gene lookup returns CDR1 SGHVS and CDR2 FNYEAQ. This CDR3 has 15 residues. V shed 5 bases and J 6 bases; nucleotides not matched to a gene: 8. The CDR3 is CASSLDRGPSQPQHF. For the CDR3, the DNA is TGTGCCAGCAGCCTGGACAGGGGACCCAGTCAGCCCCAGCATTTT.

For this clone: Within the sample, other DNA sequences also encode this same CDR3. The chain recombines TRBV11-3 with TRBJ2-5; D gene uncertain. The CDR3 loop spans 13 amino acids. V lost 3 bases to trimming and J lost 5 bases, with 10 bases between them. CDR1 is SGHNT, CDR2 YENEEA, per germline. The CDR3 DNA is TGTGCCAGCAGCTTGGGCCCTCGGGAGACCCAGTACTTC. It codes for CASSLGPRETQYF.

This clone was counted once. V gene TRBV7-8 combines with J gene TRBJ2-3, with D uncertain. This CDR3 has 13 amino acids. V was shortened by 3 bases and J by 6 bases, with 10 bases between the two germline ends. Germline CDR1 reads SGHVS; CDR2 reads FQNEAQ. CDR3 bases: TGTGCCAGCAGCTTTCGAGAGAGGGATACGCAGTATTTT. It is translated as CASSFRERDTQYF.

The genes are TRBV7-3 and TRBJ2-2; D may match TRBD1 or TRBD2 (6 bases each). V lost 5 bases and J 5 bases, leaving 18 bases between the germline ends. The CDR3 is made up of 16 amino acids. Germline V lookup: CDR1 SGHTA, CDR2 FQGTGA. The CDR3 nucleotides read TGTGCCAGCAGCCCCCTCGGGGGCGCGGCAACCGGGGAGCTGTTTTTT. Translating it yields CASSPLGGAATGELFF.

On this clone itself: Different DNA sequences within this sample yield the same CDR3. This chain uses TRBV5-1 with TRBJ2-5; 13 positions match TRBD2. Losses at the gene ends were 3 bases for V and 5 bases for J; bases not matched to a gene: 4. This CDR3 is built from 15 residues. In germline, CDR1 is SGHRS, CDR2 YFSETQ. CDR3: CASSSGLAGEETQYF. CDR3 coding DNA: TGCGCCAGCAGCTCAGGACTAGCGGGAGAGGAGACCCAGTACTTC.